In this sample, the clone carrying this T cell receptor beta chain turned up once. Its target is not known. Between the trimmed V and J ends, which lost 4 bases and 2 bases, there was a span of 14 bases. The germline gives CDR1 SGHRS, CDR2 YFSETQ. This CDR3 region has 15 residues. This sample is drawn from a study of post-analysis software for immune sequencing data. Whole-study context: The cohort encompassed relapsing-remitting, secondary progressive and progressive-relapsing multiple sclerosis disease courses.

Unique molecular identifiers featured in each of the TCR beta cDNA libraries. TCRdb passed the PCR reads through MiXCR, listing each CDR3 protein once. Of 180,000 or so distinct CDR3 sequences in the sample, roughly 30% are singletons; the top ten hold approximately 3%. The study, taken as a whole, reports: The study found significantly lower normalized Chao1 diversity in multiple sclerosis patients than in controls. About five TRBV segments were more frequent in patients than controls; TRBV5-6, TRBV5-1 and TRBV20-1 belonged to this group.

The chain uses TRBV5-1 and TRBJ2-3; D is perhaps TRBD2 (5 bases). Sequences were obtained from blood. This TCR was recovered from a girl younger than 18 with multiple sclerosis. CDR3 sequence: CASSRTEDLTDTQYF. In nucleotides, the CDR3 is TGCGCCAGCAGCAGGACGGAGGACCTCACAGATACGCAGTATTTT.